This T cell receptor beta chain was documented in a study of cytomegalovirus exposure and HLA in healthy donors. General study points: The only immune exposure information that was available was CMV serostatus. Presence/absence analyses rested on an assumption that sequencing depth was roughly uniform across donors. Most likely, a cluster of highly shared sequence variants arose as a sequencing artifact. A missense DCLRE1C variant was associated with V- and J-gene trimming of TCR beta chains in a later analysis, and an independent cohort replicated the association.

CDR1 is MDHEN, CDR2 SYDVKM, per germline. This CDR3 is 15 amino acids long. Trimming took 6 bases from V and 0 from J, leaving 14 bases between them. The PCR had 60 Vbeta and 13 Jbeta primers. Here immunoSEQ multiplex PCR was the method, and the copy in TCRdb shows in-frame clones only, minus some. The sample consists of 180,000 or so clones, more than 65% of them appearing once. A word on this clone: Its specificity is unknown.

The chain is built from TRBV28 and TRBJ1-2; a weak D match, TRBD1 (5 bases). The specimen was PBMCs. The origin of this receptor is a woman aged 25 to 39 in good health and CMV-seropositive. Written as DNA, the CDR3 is TGTGCCAGCAGAAGTGAAATAGGGGCTAACTATGGCTACACCTTC. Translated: CASRSEIGANYGYTF.